This record concerns one T cell receptor (beta chain) sequence. Antigen specificity is unknown. The sample originates from a study of CD8 T cells in Susac syndrome. Findings and limits, study-wide: Susac syndrome CD4+ T cell repertoires showed no clonal expansion.

V was clipped by 7 bases and J by 7 bases, with 19 bases between them. This CDR3 is built from 14 residues. With random hexamers, reverse transcription was performed on about 0.5 to 1 ug of RNA. TCRdb reprocessed the immunoSEQ multiplex PCR reads via MiXCR and lists one record per CDR3 protein. The sample has about 200,000 distinct CDR3 sequences, 90% to 95% seen once. This TCR was sampled from a human donor with Susac syndrome. The V and J genes are TRBV12-3 or TRBV12-4 and TRBJ2-5; no firm D call. The material sequenced was CD4+ T cells from PBMCs. The CDR3 bases are TGTGCCAGCACTCACAATACCGGCCGAGGGACCCAGTACTTC. Protein sequence: CASTHNTGRGTQYF.